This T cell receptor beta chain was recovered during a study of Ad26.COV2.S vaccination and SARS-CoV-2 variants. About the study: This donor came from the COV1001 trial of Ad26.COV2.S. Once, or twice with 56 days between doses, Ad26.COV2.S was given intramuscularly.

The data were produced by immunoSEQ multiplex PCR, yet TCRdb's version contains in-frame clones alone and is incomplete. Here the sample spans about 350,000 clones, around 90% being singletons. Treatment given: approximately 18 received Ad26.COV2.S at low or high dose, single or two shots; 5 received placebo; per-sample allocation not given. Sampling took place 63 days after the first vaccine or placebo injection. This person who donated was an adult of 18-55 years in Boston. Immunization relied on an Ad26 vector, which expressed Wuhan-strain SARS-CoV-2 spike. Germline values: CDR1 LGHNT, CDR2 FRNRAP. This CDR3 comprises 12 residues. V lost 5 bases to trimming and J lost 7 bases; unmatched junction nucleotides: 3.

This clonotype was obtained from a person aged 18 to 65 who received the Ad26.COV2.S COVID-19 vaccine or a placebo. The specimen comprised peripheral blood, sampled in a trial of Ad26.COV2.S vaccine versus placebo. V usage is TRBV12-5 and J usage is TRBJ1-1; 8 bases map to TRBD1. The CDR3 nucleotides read TGTGCTAGTGGTACTGGACAGGGTGAAGCTTTCTTT. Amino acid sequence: CASGTGQGEAFF.